The next 7 T cell receptor beta chains were all read from a single sample in a study of T-cell reconstitution after alpha-beta-depleted transplantation in children. Library preparation (for TCRbeta) was performed with unique molecular identifiers. MiXCR, run by TCRdb on the PCR reads, gives a single entry per CDR3 protein. The sample consists of approximately 510,000 distinct CDR3 sequences, 18% of them appearing once. The material was PBMCs from the stem cell graft donor, obtained from the stem cell graft. Receptor source: a human donor who donated a stem cell graft to a child with acute lymphoblastic leukemia.

For the CDR3, the DNA is TGTGCCAGCAGCCCACACACAGGGGTTCCTGAAGCTTTCTTT. Amino acid sequence: CASSPHTGVPEAFF. The chain carries TRBV12-3 or TRBV12-4 and TRBJ1-1; 7 nucleotides line up with TRBD1. With V trimmed by 6 bases and J by 6 bases, 10 bases remained unmatched. This CDR3 is built from 14 residues.

This clonotype was detected only a few times. This sequence joins TRBV9 and TRBJ1-3; the D is unclear. The V end lost 4 bases, the J end lost 6 bases, and 17 bases lay between the germline ends. The germline CDR1 and CDR2 sequences are SGDLS and YYNGEE. CDR3 length equals 15 residues. CDR3 loop: CASSPIGSQENTIYF. The CDR3 region has the DNA TGTGCCAGCAGCCCAATCGGGTCTCAGGAAAACACCATATATTTT.

This clonotype has just a few counts. The chain uses TRBV5-1 and TRBJ2-1, with D possibly being TRBD2 (6 bases). CDR1 and CDR2 from the germline V gene are SGHRS and YFSETQ. The CDR3 is 16 amino acids. Trimming shortened V by 0 bases and J by 2 bases, and 12 bases separated the two germline ends. Here the CDR3 reads CASSLVGGRTYNEQFF. The CDR3 nucleotides read TGCGCCAGCAGCTTGGTGGGTGGGAGGACCTACAATGAGCAGTTCTTC.

This clonotype was seen a handful of times. The rearrangement uses TRBV4-1 and TRBJ1-1; a possible D gene is TRBD1 (6 bases). Germline CDR1 is MGHRA and CDR2 is YSYEKL. The germline V and J ends were trimmed by 0 bases and 6 bases, with 14 bases remaining between them. There are 15 residues in the CDR3. The CDR3 region is CASSQDDEGGPEAFF. The CDR3 region has the DNA TGCGCCAGCAGCCAAGACGACGAAGGGGGACCTGAAGCTTTCTTT.

V is TRBV24-1 and J is TRBJ1-5; D remains ambiguous. The V end lost 10 bases, the J end lost 1 base, and 13 bases lay between the germline ends. Germline CDR1 is KGHDR and CDR2 is SFDVKD. The length of the CDR3 is 14 residues. CDR3 in amino acids: CATASGFSNQPQHF. Here the CDR3 DNA reads TGTGCCACGGCCTCGGGGTTCAGCAATCAGCCCCAGCATTTT.

The chain carries TRBV20-1 and TRBJ2-7; tentative D call: TRBD1 (5 bases). The CDR3 runs 11 residues. CDR1 DFQATT and CDR2 SNEGSKA come from the germline V gene (reference sequence). The V gene lost 3 bases and the J gene lost 3 bases, with 6 bases spanning the gap. The CDR3 nucleotides read TGCAGTGCTAGTCAGGGCTACGAGCAGTACTTC. Residues: CSASQGYEQYF.

This clonotype was counted only a few times. CDR3 coding DNA: TGCGCCAGCAGCGCGGAACAGGGGATTCTCGGGGAAGCTTTCTTT. Translated: CASSAEQGILGEAFF. V gene TRBV5-1 combines with J gene TRBJ1-1; 7 bases line up with TRBD1. V trimming: 4 bases; J trimming: 8 bases; junction bases outside the gene matches: 14. CDR3 length: 15 residues. CDR1 SGHRS and CDR2 YFSETQ come from the germline V gene.